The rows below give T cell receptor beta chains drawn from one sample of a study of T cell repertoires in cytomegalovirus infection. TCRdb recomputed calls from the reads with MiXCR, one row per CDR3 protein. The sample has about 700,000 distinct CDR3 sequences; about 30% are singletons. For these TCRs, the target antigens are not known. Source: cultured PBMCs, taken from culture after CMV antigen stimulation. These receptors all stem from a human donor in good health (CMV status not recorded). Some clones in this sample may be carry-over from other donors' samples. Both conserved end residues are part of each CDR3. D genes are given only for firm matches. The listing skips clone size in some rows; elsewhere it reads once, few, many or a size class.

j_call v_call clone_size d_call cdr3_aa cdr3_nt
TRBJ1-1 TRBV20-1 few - CSARDRVKMNTEAFF TGCAGTGCTAGAGATAGGGTGAAGATGAACACTGAAGCTTTCTTT
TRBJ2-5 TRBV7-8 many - CASVKTGPWRETQYF TGTGCCAGCGTCAAGACAGGACCCTGGCGGGAGACCCAGTACTTC
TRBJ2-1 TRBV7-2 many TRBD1 CASSLLGQEYNEQFF TGTGCCAGCAGCTTACTGGGACAGGAGTACAATGAGCAGTTCTTC
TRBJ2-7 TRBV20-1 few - CSAQTGSEQYF TGCAGTGCTCAAACAGGTAGCGAGCAGTACTTC
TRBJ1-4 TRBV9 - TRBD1 CASTRTGTNEKLFF TGTGCCAGCACCCGGACAGGGACTAATGAAAAACTGTTTTTT
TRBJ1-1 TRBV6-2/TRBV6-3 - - CASSYSAVNTEAFF TGTGCCAGCAGTTACTCGGCAGTGAACACTGAAGCTTTCTTT
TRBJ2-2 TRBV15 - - CATSPRQGPDTGELFF TGTGCCACCAGCCCCCGGCAGGGTCCCGACACCGGGGAGCTGTTTTTT
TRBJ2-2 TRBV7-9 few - CASPIPTMGTGELFF TGTGCCAGCCCGATCCCCACCATGGGGACCGGGGAGCTGTTTTTT
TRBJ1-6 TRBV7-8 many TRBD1 CASSSPRTGENSPLHF TGTGCCAGCAGCTCCCCACGGACAGGGGAGAATTCACCCCTCCACTTT
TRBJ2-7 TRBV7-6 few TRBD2 CASSAKPGLAGGGSYEQYF TGTGCCAGCAGCGCAAAACCGGGACTAGCGGGAGGTGGCTCCTACGAGCAGTACTTC
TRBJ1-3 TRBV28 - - CASTITSGNTIYF TGTGCCAGCACCATTACCTCTGGAAACACCATATATTTT
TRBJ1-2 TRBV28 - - CASRKQSRGPGYGYTF TGTGCCAGCAGAAAACAAAGCAGGGGACCGGGCTATGGCTACACCTTC
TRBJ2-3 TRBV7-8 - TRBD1 CASLPQGITDTQYF TGTGCCAGCTTACCACAGGGGATCACAGATACGCAGTATTTT
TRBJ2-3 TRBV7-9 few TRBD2 CASSSNPGLAGTDTQYF TGTGCCAGCAGCTCGAATCCGGGACTAGCGGGCACAGATACGCAGTATTTT
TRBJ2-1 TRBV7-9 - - CASSFGEGGRNEQFF TGTGCCAGCAGCTTCGGCGAGGGTGGACGGAATGAGCAGTTCTTC
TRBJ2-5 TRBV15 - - CATSSLQETQYF TGTGCCACCAGCAGCCTCCAAGAGACCCAGTACTTC
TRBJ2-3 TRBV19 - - CATTRGAWGDTQYF TGTGCCACCACCCGCGGGGCCTGGGGAGATACGCAGTATTTT
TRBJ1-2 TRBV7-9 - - CASSSRRGQGHGYTF TGTGCCAGCAGCTCGCGCCGCGGGCAGGGGCATGGCTACACCTTC
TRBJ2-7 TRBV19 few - CASKGRYEQYF TGTGCCAGTAAGGGACGCTACGAGCAGTACTTC
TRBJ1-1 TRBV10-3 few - CAISVGGTFGTEAFF TGTGCCATCAGTGTGGGGGGGACGTTTGGCACTGAAGCTTTCTTT
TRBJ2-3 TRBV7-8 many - CASSRELDTQYF TGTGCCAGCAGCCGCGAGTTGGATACGCAGTATTTT
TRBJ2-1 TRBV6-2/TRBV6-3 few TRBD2 CASRPIGAGDHNEQFF TGTGCCAGCAGGCCGATAGGGGCGGGAGATCACAATGAGCAGTTCTTC
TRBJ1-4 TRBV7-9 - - CASTPGKYGPANEKLFF TGTGCCAGCACCCCCGGGAAGTACGGGCCTGCTAATGAAAAACTGTTTTTT
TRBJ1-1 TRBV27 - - CASSLSPNLWDTEAFF TGTGCCAGCAGTTTATCGCCTAACCTTTGGGACACTGAAGCTTTCTTT
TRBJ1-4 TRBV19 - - CASSIMATNEKLFF TGTGCCAGTAGTATTATGGCAACTAATGAAAAACTGTTTTTT
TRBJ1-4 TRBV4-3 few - CASSQERLEEKLFF TGCGCCAGCAGCCAAGAGAGGCTCGAAGAAAAACTGTTTTTT
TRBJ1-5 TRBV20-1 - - CSARQVEDQPQHF TGCAGTGCTAGACAGGTTGAAGATCAGCCCCAGCATTTT
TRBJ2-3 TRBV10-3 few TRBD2 CATGTSGGVTDTQYF TGTGCCACAGGAACTAGCGGGGGAGTCACAGATACGCAGTATTTT
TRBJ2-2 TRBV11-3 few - CASSRGDANTGELFF TGTGCCAGCAGCCGCGGGGACGCGAACACCGGGGAGCTGTTTTTT
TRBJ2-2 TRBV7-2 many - CASSLRLWTGELFF TGTGCCAGCAGCTTGCGCCTTTGGACCGGGGAGCTGTTTTTT
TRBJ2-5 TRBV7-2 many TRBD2 CASSGASGGIETQYF TGTGCCAGCAGCGGGGCTAGCGGGGGGATCGAGACCCAGTACTTC
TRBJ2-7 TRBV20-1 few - CSVWTAYEQYF TGCAGTGTTTGGACGGCCTACGAGCAGTACTTC
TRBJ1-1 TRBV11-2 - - CASSLGGVGKAFF TGTGCCAGCAGCTTAGGTGGGGTAGGAAAAGCTTTCTTT
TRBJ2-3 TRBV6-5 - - CASSHDRYTDTQYF TGTGCCAGCAGCCACGACAGGTACACAGATACGCAGTATTTT
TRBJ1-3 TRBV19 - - CASSTQEPLTSGNTIYF TGTGCCAGTAGTACCCAAGAGCCGCTAACATCTGGAAACACCATATATTTT
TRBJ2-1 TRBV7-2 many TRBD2 CASSGGGSSSYNEQFF TGTGCCAGCAGCGGCGGCGGGAGTTCGTCCTACAATGAGCAGTTCTTC
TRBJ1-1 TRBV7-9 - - CASSLALTLTMNTEAFF TGTGCCAGCAGCTTAGCCCTGACCCTGACGATGAACACTGAAGCTTTCTTT
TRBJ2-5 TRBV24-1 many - CATSDGRDSKETQYF TGTGCCACCAGTGATGGGCGGGATAGCAAAGAGACCCAGTACTTC
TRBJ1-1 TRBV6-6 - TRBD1 CASSGGQGAVGWSEAFF TGTGCCAGCAGCGGAGGACAGGGGGCGGTGGGTTGGTCTGAAGCTTTCTTT
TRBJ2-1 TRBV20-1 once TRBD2 CSASLKRENNEQFF TGCAGTGCTAGCCTAAAGCGGGAGAACAATGAGCAGTTCTTC
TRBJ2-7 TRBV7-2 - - CASSPVSVASYEQYF TGTGCCAGCAGTCCCGTCTCGGTTGCGAGCTACGAGCAGTACTTC
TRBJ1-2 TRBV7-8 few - CASSLRTGYGYTF TGTGCCAGCAGCCTAAGAACTGGATATGGCTACACCTTC
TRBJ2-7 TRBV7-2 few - CASTPRWSDGPYEQYF TGTGCCAGCACCCCGAGATGGTCAGATGGGCCCTACGAGCAGTACTTC
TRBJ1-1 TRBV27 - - CASSSSPDSLITEAFF TGTGCCAGCAGTTCAAGCCCGGACAGTCTGATCACTGAAGCTTTCTTT
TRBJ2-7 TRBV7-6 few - CASSFSPATAYEQYF TGTGCCAGCAGCTTTTCCCCCGCGACAGCCTACGAGCAGTACTTC
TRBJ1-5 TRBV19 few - CASSIDSAGLRRDQPQHF TGTGCCAGTAGTATAGATTCGGCAGGGCTGAGGAGGGATCAGCCCCAGCATTTT